A few counts support the clone carrying this T cell receptor (beta chain). Its matching antigen is unknown. The data stem from a study of blood T cells in healthy people across ages. Study observations and caveats: Age advanced and TCR beta diversity per million T cells fell, roughly linearly.

Isolating PBMCs gave at least 7 million of these cells per sample. The use of a sample-barcoded 5' primer and a J-beta primer mix characterized a second PCR of roughly 6 to 12 cycles. Every sample gave at least 3 million paired-end reads containing CDR3. TCRdb fed the 5' RACE reads into MiXCR, producing one record per CDR3 protein. The sample records roughly 1,700,000 distinct CDR3 sequences, under 30% being singletons. CDR3 length equals 21 residues. With V trimmed by 0 bases and J by 0 bases, 11 bases remained unmatched. In germline, CDR1 is LGHDT, CDR2 YNNKEL (reference sequence). Input material: blood. The chain uses TRBV3-1 and TRBJ2-3, with TRBD2 matching over 14 bases. This receptor was identified in a young woman in good health. The CDR3 DNA reads TGTGCCAGCAGCCAAGAAGGGACTAGCGGGAGTTTTGGGTCTAGCACAGATACGCAGTATTTT. It codes for CASSQEGTSGSFGSSTDTQYF.